This record covers a single T cell receptor (beta chain). These data belong to a study of shared clonotypes between healthy human individuals. TCRdb's table, derived via immunoSEQ multiplex PCR, lists solely in-frame clones and lacks some. Of 1,500,000 or so clones in the sample, roughly 96% were seen once. V lost 0 bases to trimming and J lost 3 bases, with 6 bases between them. The CDR3 loop spans 13 amino acids. Per the germline V gene, CDR1 is LNHNV and CDR2 is YYDKDF (reference sequence). The V call is TRBV15, the J call TRBJ2-7; no clear D gene. The sequenced sample consisted of naive CD4+ T cells sorted from blood. The subset was: CD45RA+ positively selected. The receptor's source is a man between 25 and 39 years old in good health. CDR3 protein: CATSRELNYEQYF. In DNA form, the CDR3 reads TGTGCCACCAGCAGAGAACTCAACTACGAGCAGTACTTC.